This passage covers 9 T cell receptor beta chains from one sample sequenced in a study of T-cell reconstitution after alpha-beta-depleted transplantation in children. Preparation of the TCRbeta library involved a method that used unique molecular identifiers. TCRdb redid the calling of the PCR reads with MiXCR, one entry per CDR3 protein. The sample shows roughly 240,000 distinct CDR3 sequences, less than 9% of them seen only once. Source: PBMCs, mostly from graft donor cells, taken 180 days after TCRalphabeta/CD19-depleted stem cell transplant. These receptors all come from a male patient between 10 and 17 years old who had a stem cell transplant for acute lymphoblastic leukemia, so the T cells may come from the graft donor.

This clonotype has ten or more counts. V and J are TRBV9 and TRBJ1-1, with a tentative D call TRBD1 (6 bases). Germline V gives CDR1 SGDLS, CDR2 YYNGEE. CDR3 length equals 13 residues. Trimming took off 3 bases at V and 5 bases at J, with 11 bases between the two ends. Here the CDR3 reads CASSGPTGTEAFF. In nucleotides, the CDR3 is TGTGCCAGCAGCGGCCCAACAGGGACTGAAGCTTTCTTT.

This clonotype has at least ten counts. The chain recombines TRBV20-1 with TRBJ2-7, with a tentative D call TRBD1 (5 bases). CDR1 and CDR2 (germline): DFQATT, SNEGSKA (reference sequence). The length of the CDR3 is 14 residues. The V and J ends lost 3 bases and 3 bases respectively, with 15 bases between them. The CDR3 loop reads CSASGQGTLYEQYF. CDR3 DNA sequence: TGCAGTGCTAGTGGGCAGGGCACCCTCTACGAGCAGTACTTC.

The CDR3 nucleotides are TGCGCCAGCAGTCAATCGATCAGGCGAAGAAATCAGCCCCAGCATTTT. Protein sequence: CASSQSIRRRNQPQHF. This rearrangement joins TRBV23-1 to TRBJ1-5; D unresolved. TRBV23-1 qualifies as an ORF whose function is uncertain. V shed 0 bases and J shed 4 bases, with 13 bases lying between them. This CDR3 is built from 16 residues.

Regarding this clonotype: A much larger clone differs by one base, so this may be a read error. The CDR3 loop reads CASSNRQHTGDKLFF. CDR3 nucleotide sequence: TGTGCCAGCAGCAACCGACAGCATACGGGGGATAAACTGTTTTTT. This chain joins TRBV4-2 and TRBJ1-4; possibly TRBD1 for D (5 bases). CDR1 LGHNA and CDR2 YNFKEQ come from the germline V gene. The ends were cut back, 5 bases at V and 11 bases at J, with 21 bases in the middle. The CDR3 is 15 residues long.

This clonotype occurred a few times. V gene TRBV7-2 combines with J gene TRBJ2-4; D is tentatively TRBD1 or TRBD2 (5 bases each). The CDR3 is 14 residues long. V gave up 1 base and J gave up 7 bases, with 11 bases separating them. The germline CDR1 and CDR2 sequences are SGHTA and FQGNSA. As DNA, the CDR3 is TGTGCCAGCAGCTTAGGGGGACCCCCCAACATTCAGTACTTC. Translating it yields CASSLGGPPNIQYF.

This clonotype showed up many times. The genes are TRBV4-2 and TRBJ2-2; D possibly uses TRBD1 or TRBD2 (7 bases each). The CDR3 consists of 17 residues. Trimming shortened V by 2 bases and J by 3 bases, and 16 bases separated the two germline ends. The germline V gene encodes CDR1 LGHNA and CDR2 YNFKEQ. DNA for the CDR3: TGTGCCAGCAGCCAACAGGGGAGGGGGCATCACACCGGGGAGCTGTTTTTT. As protein: CASSQQGRGHHTGELFF.

This clonotype was counted many times. The chain is built from TRBV6-2 or TRBV6-3 and TRBJ2-7; D may be TRBD1 or TRBD2 (5 bases each). The germline V gene encodes CDR1 MNHEY and CDR2 SVGEGT. The length of the CDR3 is 15 residues. V lost 2 bases, J lost 2 bases, and 13 bases lay in between. The CDR3 spells CASSYGGIEAYEQYF. CDR3 DNA: TGTGCCAGCAGTTACGGGGGAATTGAGGCCTACGAGCAGTACTTC.

There are many counts of this clonotype. V and J are TRBV7-9 and TRBJ2-3, with no clear D. This CDR3 has 14 amino acids. Germline lookup yields CDR1 SEHNR and CDR2 FQNEAQ (reference sequence). V was cut by 5 bases and J by 6 bases, with 15 bases left in between. CDR3 DNA sequence: TGTGCCAGCAGCCCCCCCCTGGGTGCCGATACGCAGTATTTT. Its translation: CASSPPLGADTQYF. Combining the CDR3 with reference TRBV7-9 and TRBJ2-3 gives the whole variable domain DTGVSQNPRHKITKRGQNVTFRCDPISEHNRLYWYRQTLGQGPEFLTYFQNEAQLEKSRLLSDRFSAERPKGSFSTLEIQRTEQGDSAMYLCASSPPLGADTQYFGPGTRLTVL.

This clonotype was recorded at least ten times. The chain couples TRBV28 to TRBJ2-1; D possibly matches TRBD1 or TRBD2 (5 bases each). The V gene lost 6 bases and the J gene lost 5 bases, with 17 bases spanning the gap. Germline values: CDR1 MDHEN, CDR2 SYDVKM. The CDR3 has 15 amino acids. The CDR3 here is CASSPPRDLNNEQFF. CDR3 nucleotides: TGTGCCAGCAGCCCTCCCCGGGACCTAAACAATGAGCAGTTCTTC.